This TCR beta chain derives from a study of T cells after yellow fever vaccination. This clonotype was counted between two and nine times. Its antigen is not identified. The CDR3 contains 16 residues. CDR1 is SGHRS, CDR2 YFSETQ, per germline. V was clipped by 3 bases and J by 3 bases, with 19 bases between them. The 5'RACE template-switching step produced TCR cDNA and added a universal primer site and UMIs. Via MiXCR, TCRdb re-called the 5' RACE reads, giving one row per CDR3 protein. The table includes 200,000 to 300,000 distinct CDR3 sequences, roughly 13% detected once. Study results and limitations: Contamination of FACS-sorted repertoires by abundant clonotypes from the bulk population could occur. Across the CD4 and CD8 compartments, a small share of clonotypes was present in both.

This receptor was identified in a man aged 30-40 years who received the YFV17D yellow fever vaccine. Source: CD4+ T cells sorted from PBMCs, taken 45 days after the yellow fever booster vaccination. The chain couples TRBV5-1 to TRBJ2-7; the D gene is possibly TRBD1 (6 bases). The CDR3 region is CASSSTTGTPGYEQYF. In DNA form, the CDR3 reads TGCGCCAGCAGCTCAACCACCGGGACACCAGGCTACGAGCAGTACTTC.